This T cell receptor beta chain was sequenced in a study of blood T cell repertoires in COVID-19. Study as a whole: Samples came from the United States, Italy and Spain, spanning acute and convalescent COVID-19. T cells, B-cell-depleted T cells, or PBMCs provided the cDNA or gDNA that served as material.

Methods used by the authors: By means of reference gene primer amplification, nucleated cell counts were estimated. The table came from immunoSEQ multiplex PCR; TCRdb's copy has only in-frame clones and leaves some out. D and trimming were read from the DNA, whereas the V and J calls and clone size are those reported in that table. In the table there are approximately 300,000 clones, 70% to 90% of which are singletons. The CDR3 is made up of 12 amino acids. V lost 6 bases to trimming and J lost 11 bases, with 16 bases between them. Germline loops: CDR1 LNHDA, CDR2 SQIVND (reference sequence). It was during active infection that Seattle patients were enrolled and then longitudinally followed.

This chain joins TRBV19 and TRBJ1-2; D is unclear. This TCR came from a woman aged 45-65 years with COVID-19, enrolled during active disease. Sequencing input: peripheral blood. The DNA of the CDR3 is TGTGCCAGTAGACCCGAGGGAGATCGGTACACCTTC. It codes for CASRPEGDRYTF.